What follows are 13 T cell receptor beta chains derived from one specimen sequenced in a study of blood T cell dynamics during melanoma immunotherapy. Stated time point: week 3, after first cycle of checkpoint inhibitor. Assay used: immunoSEQ multiplex PCR; TCRdb lists only in-frame clones, some missing. The repertoire holds 7,500 to 10,000 clones, with nearly 90% as singletons. The sequenced sample was blood, obtained from a patient treated with checkpoint blockade. The receptors come from a human donor with melanoma.

The chain recombines TRBV11-3 with TRBJ1-1, with 8 bases fitting TRBD1. The germline gives CDR1 SGHNT, CDR2 YENEEA. Unmatched junction bases numbered 0, after V lost 3 bases and J lost 0 bases. The CDR3 is 14 residues long. This chain's CDR3 is CASSLTGVNTEAFF. CDR3 in DNA: TGTGCCAGCAGCTTGACAGGGGTGAACACTGAAGCTTTCTTT.

V gene TRBV6-1 combines with J gene TRBJ2-2; a possible D gene is TRBD1 (5 bases). V lost 3 bases, J lost 2 bases, and 13 bases lay in between. This CDR3 spans 16 amino acids. CDR1 and CDR2 from the germline V gene are MNHNS and SASEGT. The CDR3 protein is CASSDGQGLNTGELFF. In nucleotides, the CDR3 is TGTGCCAGCAGTGATGGGCAGGGCCTAAACACCGGGGAGCTGTTTTTT.

The chain couples TRBV29-1 to TRBJ2-1; 7 nucleotides line up with TRBD1. J was trimmed by 3 bases and V by 5 bases; bases with no gene match: 7. CDR3 length: 14 residues. The germline CDR1 and CDR2 sequences are SQVTM and ANQGSEA. The CDR3 loop is CSVFGTESYNEQFF. In DNA form, the CDR3 reads TGCAGCGTTTTTGGGACAGAGAGCTACAATGAGCAGTTCTTC.

This clone was counted a single time. CDR3 bases: TGTGCCAGCACGCTAGCGGGAGGTCCTACCTACAATGAGCAGTTCTTC. Its translation is CASTLAGGPTYNEQFF. This chain uses TRBV7-8 with TRBJ2-1, with 11 bases lining up with TRBD2. From germline, CDR1 is SGHVS and CDR2 FQNEAQ. This CDR3 has 16 amino acids. J was trimmed by 2 bases and V by 7 bases; bases with no gene match: 7.

The gene calls are TRBV7-6 and TRBJ2-5; possibly TRBD2 for D (6 bases). Trimming took 5 bases from V and 2 from J, leaving 15 bases between them. Germline CDR1 SGHVS, CDR2 FNYEAQ. The CDR3 totals 15 residues. The CDR3 sequence: CASSLQSSVQETQYF. The CDR3, as DNA: TGTGCCAGCAGCCTCCAGTCTAGCGTACAAGAGACCCAGTACTTC. The entire variable domain, with the rest obtained from reference TRBV7-6 and TRBJ2-5, is as follows: GAGVSQSPRYKVTKRGQDVALRCDPISGHVSLYWYRQALGQGPEFLTYFNYEAQQDKSGLPNDRFSAERPEGSISTLTIQRTEQRDSAMYRCASSLQSSVQETQYFGPGTRLLVL.

The rearrangement links TRBV6-1 to TRBJ1-1, with a weak D call TRBD1 (6 bases). Trimming shortened V by 7 bases and J by 4 bases, and 13 bases separated the two germline ends. The CDR3 covers 13 residues. In germline, CDR1 is MNHNS, CDR2 SASEGT. The CDR3 protein is CASMRDTVTEAFF. For the CDR3, the DNA is TGTGCCAGCATGCGGGACACAGTCACTGAAGCTTTCTTT.

On this clone: The junction departs from germline at one end; a sequencing error may be responsible. The chain employs TRBV4-1 and TRBJ2-1; 8 bases fit TRBD2. The CDR3 extends over 15 amino acids. Looked up from germline, CDR1 is MGHRA and CDR2 is YSYEKL. The CDR3 DNA reads as TGCGCCAGCAGACAAGCGGGAGAGGGGGTCAATGAGCAGTTCTTC. This translates into CASRQAGEGVNEQFF.

This clone was counted a few times. This sequence joins TRBV30 and TRBJ1-5; 9 bases line up with TRBD1. Germline values: CDR1 GTSNPN, CDR2 SVGIG (reference sequence). Trimming at V came to 0 bases and at J to 4 bases, leaving 1 base not matched to a gene. The CDR3 consists of 14 residues. This chain's CDR3 is CAWSVGTGNQPQHF. DNA of the CDR3: TGTGCCTGGAGTGTAGGGACAGGGAATCAGCCCCAGCATTTT.

V usage is TRBV28 and J usage is TRBJ2-3; D not certain. Germline values: CDR1 MDHEN, CDR2 SYDVKM. This CDR3 comprises 13 residues. The V and J ends lost 3 bases and 7 bases respectively, with 11 bases between them. CDR3 protein: CASSLKGSHTQYF. The CDR3 nucleotides read TGTGCCAGCAGTTTGAAGGGAAGTCATACGCAGTATTTT.

This clone ranks as medium-sized. The V and J genes are TRBV27 and TRBJ1-1; D call uncertain. The CDR3 has 13 amino acids. Trimming left V 8 bases short and J 1 base short, with 11 bases between. Germline CDR1 and CDR2: MNHEY and SMNVEV (reference sequence). The CDR3 coding sequence is TGTGCCAGCTCCATTACAGCGAACACTGAAGCTTTCTTT. It encodes CASSITANTEAFF.

The rearrangement joins TRBV5-4 to TRBJ2-1; D remains ambiguous. Deletions cut 3 bases from V and 8 bases from J, with 9 bases between. Germline V gene sequence: CDR1 SGHNT, CDR2 YYREEE (reference sequence). The CDR3 totals 12 residues. This chain's CDR3 is CASSSVLDEQFF. For the CDR3, the DNA is TGTGCCAGCAGCTCAGTTCTGGATGAGCAGTTCTTC.

This clone has a single count. The genes are TRBV27 and TRBJ2-3, with TRBD2 matching 11 bases. There are 15 residues in the CDR3. CDR1 and CDR2 from the germline V gene are MNHEY and SMNVEV (reference sequence). The V segment lost 6 bases and the J segment 3 bases; nucleotides outside the gene matches: 5. The DNA for the CDR3 is TGTGCCAGCAGCCTGGCTAGCGGGAGGACAGATACGCAGTATTTT. It encodes CASSLASGRTDTQYF.

The chain combines TRBV15 with TRBJ1-5, with 7 positions matching TRBD1. Germline V gives CDR1 LNHNV, CDR2 YYDKDF (reference sequence). The CDR3 covers 14 residues. V trimming: 5 bases; J trimming: 5 bases; junction bases outside the gene matches: 6. CDR3 residues: CATSRRTGDQPQHF. Written as DNA, the CDR3 is TGTGCCACCAGCCGTCGTACAGGGGATCAGCCCCAGCATTTT.